This TCR beta chain was captured in a study of T cells in Graves' hyperthyroidism and ophthalmopathy. Exclusions: uncontrolled infection, other autoimmune disease, pregnancy, lactation. Together with thyroid ultrasound, orbital computed tomography, serum thyroxine and TRAb, clinical symptoms were used for diagnoses. RNA transcripts gave rise to amplified TCR beta CDR3 regions. During a first-round RT-PCR of the TCR CDR3, the HTBI primer set was used. Using its own MiXCR run on the multiplex PCR reads, TCRdb lists one record per CDR3 protein. The sample lists over 350,000 distinct CDR3 sequences; roughly 14% were seen once. Sample: blood. This TCR came from a man younger than 30 with Graves' ophthalmopathy.

The CDR3 region is CASSQDIQGTYGYTF. The DNA for the CDR3 is TGCGCCAGCAGCCAAGATATTCAGGGTACCTATGGCTACACCTTC. The chain uses TRBV4-1 and TRBJ1-2; tentatively, D is TRBD1 (5 bases). The CDR3 is made up of 15 amino acids. From germline, CDR1 is MGHRA and CDR2 YSYEKL. V lost 0 bases, J lost 4 bases, and 12 bases lay in between.